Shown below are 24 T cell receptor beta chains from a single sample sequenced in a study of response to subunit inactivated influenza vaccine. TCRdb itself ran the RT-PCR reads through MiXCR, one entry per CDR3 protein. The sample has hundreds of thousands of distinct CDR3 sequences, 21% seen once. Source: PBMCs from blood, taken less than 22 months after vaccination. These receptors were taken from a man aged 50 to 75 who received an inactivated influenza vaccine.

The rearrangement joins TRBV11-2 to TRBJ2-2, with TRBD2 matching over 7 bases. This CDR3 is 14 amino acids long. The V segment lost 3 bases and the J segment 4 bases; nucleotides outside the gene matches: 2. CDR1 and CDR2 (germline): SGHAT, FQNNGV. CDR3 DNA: TGTGCCAGCAGCTTCGGGGGGATCACCGGGGAGCTGTTTTTT. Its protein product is CASSFGGITGELFF.

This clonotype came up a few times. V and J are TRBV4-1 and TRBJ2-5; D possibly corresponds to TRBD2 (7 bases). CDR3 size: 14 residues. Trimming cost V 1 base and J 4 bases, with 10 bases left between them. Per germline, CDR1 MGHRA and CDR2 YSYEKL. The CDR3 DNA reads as TGCGCCAGCAGCCAAGGAAGGGGGGGAGAGACCCAGTACTTC. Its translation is CASSQGRGGETQYF.

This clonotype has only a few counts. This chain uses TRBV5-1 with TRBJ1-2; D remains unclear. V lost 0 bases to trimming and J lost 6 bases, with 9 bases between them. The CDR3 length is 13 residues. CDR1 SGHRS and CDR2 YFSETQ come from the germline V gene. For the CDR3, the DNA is TGCGCCAGCAGCTTGGGAGGAAACCATGGCTACACCTTC. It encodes CASSLGGNHGYTF.

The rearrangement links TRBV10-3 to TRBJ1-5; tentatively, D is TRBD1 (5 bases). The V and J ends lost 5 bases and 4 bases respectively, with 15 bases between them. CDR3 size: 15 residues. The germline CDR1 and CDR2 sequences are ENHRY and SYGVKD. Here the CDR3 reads CAISKGTVENQPQHF. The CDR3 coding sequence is TGTGCCATCAGTAAAGGGACGGTAGAAAATCAGCCCCAGCATTTT.

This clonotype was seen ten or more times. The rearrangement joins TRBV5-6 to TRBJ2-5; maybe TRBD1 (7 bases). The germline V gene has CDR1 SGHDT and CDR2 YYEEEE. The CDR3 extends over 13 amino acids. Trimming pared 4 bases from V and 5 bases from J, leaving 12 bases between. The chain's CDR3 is CASSRQGGETQYF. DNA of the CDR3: TGTGCCAGCAGCAGACAGGGAGGCGAGACCCAGTACTTC.

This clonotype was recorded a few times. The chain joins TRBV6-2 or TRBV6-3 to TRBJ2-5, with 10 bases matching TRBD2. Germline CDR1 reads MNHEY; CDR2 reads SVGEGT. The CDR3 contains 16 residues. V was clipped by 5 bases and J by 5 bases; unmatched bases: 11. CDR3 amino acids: CASSPWSGRAVETQYF. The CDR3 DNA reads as TGTGCCAGCAGTCCGTGGAGCGGGAGGGCCGTGGAGACCCAGTACTTC.

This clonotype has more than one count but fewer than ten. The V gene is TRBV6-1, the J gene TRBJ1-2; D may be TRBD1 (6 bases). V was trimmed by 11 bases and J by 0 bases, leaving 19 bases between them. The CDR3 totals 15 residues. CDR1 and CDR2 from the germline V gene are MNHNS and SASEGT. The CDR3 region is CAAGVIAGANYGYTF. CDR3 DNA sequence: TGTGCCGCAGGGGTTATCGCAGGGGCTAACTATGGCTACACCTTC.

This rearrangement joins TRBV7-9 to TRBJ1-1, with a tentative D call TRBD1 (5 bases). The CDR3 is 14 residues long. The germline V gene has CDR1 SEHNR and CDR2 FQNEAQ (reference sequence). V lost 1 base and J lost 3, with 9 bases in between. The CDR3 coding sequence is TGTGCCAGCAGCTTAGGCGGGGCGGACACTGAAGCTTTCTTT. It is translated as CASSLGGADTEAFF.

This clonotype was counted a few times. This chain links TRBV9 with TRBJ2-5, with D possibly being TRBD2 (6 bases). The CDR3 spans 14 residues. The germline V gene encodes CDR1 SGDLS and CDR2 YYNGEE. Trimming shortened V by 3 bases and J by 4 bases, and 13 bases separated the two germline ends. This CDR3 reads CASSGPGGPETQYF. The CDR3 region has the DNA TGTGCCAGCAGCGGCCCCGGGGGACCAGAGACCCAGTACTTC.

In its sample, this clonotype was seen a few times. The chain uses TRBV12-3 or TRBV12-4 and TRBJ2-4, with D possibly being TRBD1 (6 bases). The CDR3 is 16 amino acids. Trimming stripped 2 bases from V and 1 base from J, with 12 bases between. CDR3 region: CASSLSGAEAKNIQYF. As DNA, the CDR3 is TGTGCCAGCAGTTTATCAGGGGCGGAGGCCAAAAACATTCAGTACTTC.

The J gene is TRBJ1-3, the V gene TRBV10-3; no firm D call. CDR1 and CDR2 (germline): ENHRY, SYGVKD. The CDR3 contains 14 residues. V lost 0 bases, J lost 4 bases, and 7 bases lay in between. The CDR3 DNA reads TGTGCCATCAGTGAGTCCCTCAAGGGAAACACCATATATTTT. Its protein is CAISESLKGNTIYF.

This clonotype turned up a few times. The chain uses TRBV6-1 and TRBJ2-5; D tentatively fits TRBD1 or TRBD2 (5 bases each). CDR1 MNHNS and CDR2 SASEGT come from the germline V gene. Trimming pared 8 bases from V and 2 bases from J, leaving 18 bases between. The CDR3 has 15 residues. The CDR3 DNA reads TGTGCCAGCGGGGACCCGAGGGTAGAACAAGAGACCCAGTACTTC. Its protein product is CASGDPRVEQETQYF.

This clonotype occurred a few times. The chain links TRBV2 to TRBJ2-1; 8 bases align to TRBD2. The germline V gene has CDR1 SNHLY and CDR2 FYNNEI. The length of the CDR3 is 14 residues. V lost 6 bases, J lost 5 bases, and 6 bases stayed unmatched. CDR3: CASRGLVVNNEQFF. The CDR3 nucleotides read TGTGCCAGCAGGGGACTAGTCGTAAACAATGAGCAGTTCTTC.

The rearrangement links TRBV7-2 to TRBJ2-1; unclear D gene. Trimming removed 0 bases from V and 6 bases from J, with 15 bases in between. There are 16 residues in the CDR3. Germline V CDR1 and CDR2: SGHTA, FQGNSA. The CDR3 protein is CASSLARRSVPNEQFF. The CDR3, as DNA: TGTGCCAGCAGCTTAGCGAGGCGGTCCGTCCCCAATGAGCAGTTCTTC.

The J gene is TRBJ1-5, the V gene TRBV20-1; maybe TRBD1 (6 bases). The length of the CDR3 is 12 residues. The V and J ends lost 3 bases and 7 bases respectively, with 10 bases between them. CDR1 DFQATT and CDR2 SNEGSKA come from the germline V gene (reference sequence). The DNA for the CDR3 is TGCAGTGCTAGTGAGGGGGAACAGCCCCAGCATTTT. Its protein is CSASEGEQPQHF.

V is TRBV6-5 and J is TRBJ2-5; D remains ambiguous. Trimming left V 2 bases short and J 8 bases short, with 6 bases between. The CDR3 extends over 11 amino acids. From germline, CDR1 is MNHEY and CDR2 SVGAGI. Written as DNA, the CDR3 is TGTGCCAGCAGTTACGCTCTTACCCAGTACTTC. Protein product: CASSYALTQYF.

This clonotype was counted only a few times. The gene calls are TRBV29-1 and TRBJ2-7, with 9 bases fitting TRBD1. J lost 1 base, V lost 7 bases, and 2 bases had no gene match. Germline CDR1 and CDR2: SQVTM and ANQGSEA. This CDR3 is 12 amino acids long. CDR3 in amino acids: CSAGTGSYEQYF. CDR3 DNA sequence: TGCAGCGCCGGGACAGGGTCCTACGAGCAGTACTTC.

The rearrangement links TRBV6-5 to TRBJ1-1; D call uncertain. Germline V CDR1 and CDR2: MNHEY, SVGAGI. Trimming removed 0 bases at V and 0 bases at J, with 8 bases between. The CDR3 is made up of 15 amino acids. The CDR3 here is CASSYSSQMNTEAFF. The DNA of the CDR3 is TGTGCCAGCAGTTACTCGAGCCAAATGAACACTGAAGCTTTCTTT.

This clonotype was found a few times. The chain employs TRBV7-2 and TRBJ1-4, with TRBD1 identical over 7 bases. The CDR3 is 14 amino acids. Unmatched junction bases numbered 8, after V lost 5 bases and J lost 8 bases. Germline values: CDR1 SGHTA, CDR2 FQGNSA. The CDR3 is CASSLGQREEKLFF. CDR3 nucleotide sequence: TGTGCCAGCAGCCTGGGACAGAGGGAGGAAAAACTGTTTTTT.

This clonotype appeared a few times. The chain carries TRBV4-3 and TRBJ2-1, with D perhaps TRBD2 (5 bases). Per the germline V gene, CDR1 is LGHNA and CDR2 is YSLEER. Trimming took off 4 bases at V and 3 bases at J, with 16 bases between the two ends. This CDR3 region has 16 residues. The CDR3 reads CASSPLASMIYNEQFF. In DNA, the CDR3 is TGCGCCAGCAGCCCTTTAGCGTCTATGATCTACAATGAGCAGTTCTTC.

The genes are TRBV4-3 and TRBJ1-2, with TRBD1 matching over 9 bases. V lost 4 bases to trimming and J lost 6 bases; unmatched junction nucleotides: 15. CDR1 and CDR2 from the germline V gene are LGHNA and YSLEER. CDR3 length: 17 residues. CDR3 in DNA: TGCGCCAGCAGCCGGAACCCGGCGGGACAGGGAGGTCATGGCTACACCTTC. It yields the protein CASSRNPAGQGGHGYTF.

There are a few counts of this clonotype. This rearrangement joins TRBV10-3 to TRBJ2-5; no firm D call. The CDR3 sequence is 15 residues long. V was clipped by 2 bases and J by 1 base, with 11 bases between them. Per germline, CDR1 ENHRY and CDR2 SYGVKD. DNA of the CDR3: TGTGCCATCAGTGAGAGGTCGCTGAGCCAAGAGACCCAGTACTTC. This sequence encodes CAISERSLSQETQYF.

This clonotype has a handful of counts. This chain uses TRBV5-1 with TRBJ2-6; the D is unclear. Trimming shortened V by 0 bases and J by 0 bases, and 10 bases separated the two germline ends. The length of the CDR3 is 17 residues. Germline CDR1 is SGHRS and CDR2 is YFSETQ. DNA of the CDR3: TGCGCCAGCAGCTTGGAGGACGGCCGCTCTGGGGCCAACGTCCTGACTTTC. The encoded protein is CASSLEDGRSGANVLTF. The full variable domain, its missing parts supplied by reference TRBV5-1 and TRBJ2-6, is KAGVTQTPRYLIKTRGQQVTLSCSPISGHRSVSWYQQTPGQGLQFLFEYFSETQRNKGNFPGRFSGRQFSNSRSEMNVSTLELGDSALYLCASSLEDGRSGANVLTFGAGSRLTVL.

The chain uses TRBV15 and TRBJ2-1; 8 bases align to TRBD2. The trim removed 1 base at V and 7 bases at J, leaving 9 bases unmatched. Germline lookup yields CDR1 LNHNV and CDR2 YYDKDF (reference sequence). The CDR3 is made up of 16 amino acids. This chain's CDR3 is CATSRGAGRGVNEQFF. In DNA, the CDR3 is TGTGCCACCAGCAGAGGGGCTGGGCGGGGGGTGAATGAGCAGTTCTTC.